Listed here are 7 T cell receptor beta chains from one sample, sequenced in a study of blood T cell repertoires in COVID-19 (dated by TCRdb to the early 2020s). The method was the immunoSEQ multiplex PCR assay. Sourced from immuneACCESS, this table was stored by TCRdb with only in-frame sequences that have V and J called. A share of the clones is absent; for the studies checked, an unresolved V gene accounts for under half, and the remainder has no known explanation. This sample gives about 190,000 clones in total; 70% to 90% of them show up just once. The ten largest clones represent 6% of the sample. Sequencing was performed on peripheral blood. The source of these receptors is a man in his forties or fifties with active or convalescent COVID-19.

This clone appeared once. This rearrangement joins TRBV7-2 to TRBJ1-5; no reliable D call. Germline-derived CDR1 and CDR2 are SGHTA and FQGNSA. The CDR3 extends over 15 amino acids. V gave up 1 base and J gave up 3 bases, with 10 bases separating them. Here the CDR3 reads CASSLGSEANQPQHF. CDR3 nucleotide sequence: TGTGCCAGCAGCTTAGGATCCGAGGCCAATCAGCCCCAGCATTTT.

The CDR3 loop reads CASSPRSLAKNIQYF. The CDR3 nucleotides are TGTGCCAGCAGCCCGCGGTCTCTAGCCAAAAACATTCAGTACTTC. The chain employs TRBV28 and TRBJ2-4; no definite D call. Trimming shortened V by 6 bases and J by 0 bases, and 12 bases separated the two germline ends. This CDR3 has 15 amino acids. Germline-derived CDR1 and CDR2 are MDHEN and SYDVKM.

The J gene is TRBJ2-1, the V gene TRBV4-2, with 7 nucleotides matching TRBD2. J was trimmed by 2 bases and V by 4 bases; bases with no gene match: 5. This CDR3 spans 15 amino acids. The germline CDR1 and CDR2 sequences are LGHNA and YNFKEQ. CDR3: CASSPRGEAYNEQFF. Here the CDR3 DNA reads TGTGCCAGCAGCCCTCGGGGGGAGGCCTACAATGAGCAGTTCTTC.

This rearrangement joins TRBV24-1 to TRBJ2-3; 9 bases are a match to TRBD2. CDR3 length: 16 amino acids. Germline CDR1 reads KGHDR; CDR2 reads SFDVKD. V dropped 3 bases and J dropped 1; count of bases not matched to a gene: 4. The CDR3 sequence: CATSDRTSAGTDTQYF. The DNA of the CDR3 is TGTGCCACCAGTGATCGGACTAGCGCTGGCACAGATACGCAGTATTTT.

This chain uses TRBV19 with TRBJ2-1; no definite D call. There are 13 residues in the CDR3. Trimming took 3 bases from V and 4 from J, leaving 7 bases between them. The germline V gene has CDR1 LNHDA and CDR2 SQIVND (reference sequence). DNA for the CDR3: TGTGCCAGTAGTATTGGGCGTTACAATGAGCAGTTCTTC. It yields the protein CASSIGRYNEQFF. The entire variable domain, with the rest obtained from reference TRBV19 and TRBJ2-1, is as follows: DGGITQSPKYLFRKEGQNVTLSCEQNLNHDAMYWYRQDPGQGLRLIYYSQIVNDFQKGDIAEGYSVSREKKESFPLTVTSAQKNPTAFYLCASSIGRYNEQFFGPGTRLTVL.

The chain links TRBV19 to TRBJ2-5, with a possible D match to TRBD2 (5 bases). Germline assignment: CDR1 LNHDA and CDR2 SQIVND (reference sequence). This CDR3 is built from 14 residues. Between the trimmed V and J ends, which lost 9 bases and 2 bases, there was a span of 16 bases. The DNA of the CDR3 is TGTGCCAGCGCGAACGGGGTAGGGCAAGAGACCCAGTACTTC. This codes for CASANGVGQETQYF.

This clone occurred once. The chain employs TRBV6-1 and TRBJ2-7; D remains unclear. The CDR3 has 14 amino acids. Germline V gene data show CDR1 as MNHNS and CDR2 as SASEGT. The V gene lost 2 bases and the J gene lost 2 bases, with 10 bases spanning the gap. CDR3 protein: CASSEFEFPYEQYF. The CDR3 DNA sequence: TGTGCCAGCAGTGAATTTGAGTTTCCCTACGAGCAGTACTTC.